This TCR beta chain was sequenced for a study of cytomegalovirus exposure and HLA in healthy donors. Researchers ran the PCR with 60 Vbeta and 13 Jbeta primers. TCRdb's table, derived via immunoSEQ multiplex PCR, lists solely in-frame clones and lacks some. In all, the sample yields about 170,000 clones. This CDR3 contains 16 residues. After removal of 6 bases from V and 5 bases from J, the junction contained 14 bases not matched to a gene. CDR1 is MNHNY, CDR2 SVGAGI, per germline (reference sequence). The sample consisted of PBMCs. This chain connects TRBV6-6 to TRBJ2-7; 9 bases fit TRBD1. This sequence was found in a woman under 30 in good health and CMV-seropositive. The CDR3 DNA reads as TGTGCCAGCAGCAAAGGGGAGTCGGGACAGGGTGACGAGCAGTACTTC. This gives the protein CASSKGESGQGDEQYF.